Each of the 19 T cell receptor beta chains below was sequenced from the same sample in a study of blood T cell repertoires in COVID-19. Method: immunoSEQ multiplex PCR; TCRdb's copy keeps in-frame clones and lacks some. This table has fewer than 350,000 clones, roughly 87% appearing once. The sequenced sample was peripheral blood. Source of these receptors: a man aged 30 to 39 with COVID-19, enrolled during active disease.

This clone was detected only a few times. The CDR3 reads CAWGLIGQGEQYF. CDR3 DNA: TGTGCCTGGGGGCTGATTGGACAGGGCGAGCAGTACTTC. This chain connects TRBV30 to TRBJ2-7; TRBD1 agrees at 8 bases. The CDR3 extends over 13 amino acids. The junction had 9 bases not matched to a gene; V was cut back by 5 bases and J by 6 bases. The germline CDR1 and CDR2 sequences are GTSNPN and SVGIG (reference sequence).

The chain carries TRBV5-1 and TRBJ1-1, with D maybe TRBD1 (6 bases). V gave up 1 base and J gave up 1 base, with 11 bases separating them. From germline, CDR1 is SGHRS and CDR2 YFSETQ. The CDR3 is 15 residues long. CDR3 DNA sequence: TGCGCCAGCAGCTTGACAGGGCTGGGGAACACTGAAGCTTTCTTT. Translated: CASSLTGLGNTEAFF.

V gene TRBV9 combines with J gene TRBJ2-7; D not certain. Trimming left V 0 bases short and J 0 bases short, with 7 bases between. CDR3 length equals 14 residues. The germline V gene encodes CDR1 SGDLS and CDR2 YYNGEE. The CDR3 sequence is CASSVGASSYEQYF. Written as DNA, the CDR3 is TGTGCCAGCAGCGTAGGGGCTTCCTCCTACGAGCAGTACTTC.

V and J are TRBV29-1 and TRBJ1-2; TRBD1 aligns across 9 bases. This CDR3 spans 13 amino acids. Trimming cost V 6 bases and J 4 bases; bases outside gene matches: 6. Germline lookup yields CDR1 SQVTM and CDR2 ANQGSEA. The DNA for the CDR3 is TGCAGCGTAACCGGGACAGGGCTCTATGGCTACACCTTC. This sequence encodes CSVTGTGLYGYTF.

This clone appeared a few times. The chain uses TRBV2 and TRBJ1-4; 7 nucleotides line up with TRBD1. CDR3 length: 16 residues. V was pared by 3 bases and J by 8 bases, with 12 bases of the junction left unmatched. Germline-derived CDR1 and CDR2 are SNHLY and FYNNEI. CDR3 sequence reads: CASSDHPGQKNEKLFF. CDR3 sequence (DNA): TGTGCCAGCAGTGATCACCCGGGACAGAAGAACGAAAAACTGTTTTTT.

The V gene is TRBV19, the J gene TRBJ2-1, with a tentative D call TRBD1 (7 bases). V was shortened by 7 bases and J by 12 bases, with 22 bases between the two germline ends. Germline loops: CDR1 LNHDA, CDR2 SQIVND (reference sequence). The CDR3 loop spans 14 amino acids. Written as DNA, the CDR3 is TGTGCCAGTAAACCCGGGGGCTACACAGGGGTGCAGTTCTTC. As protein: CASKPGGYTGVQFF.

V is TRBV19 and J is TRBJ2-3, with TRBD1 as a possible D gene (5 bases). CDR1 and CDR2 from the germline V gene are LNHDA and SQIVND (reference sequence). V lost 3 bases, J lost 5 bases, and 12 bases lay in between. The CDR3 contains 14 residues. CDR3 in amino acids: CASSINGAGDTQYF. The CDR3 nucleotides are TGTGCCAGTAGTATTAATGGGGCAGGAGATACGCAGTATTTT.

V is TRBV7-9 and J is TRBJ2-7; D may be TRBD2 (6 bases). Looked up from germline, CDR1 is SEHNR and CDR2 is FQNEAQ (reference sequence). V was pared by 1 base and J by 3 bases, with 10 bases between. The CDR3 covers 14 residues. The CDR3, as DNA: TGTGCCAGCAGCTTAGTCGGGAGTATCTACGAGCAGTACTTC. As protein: CASSLVGSIYEQYF.

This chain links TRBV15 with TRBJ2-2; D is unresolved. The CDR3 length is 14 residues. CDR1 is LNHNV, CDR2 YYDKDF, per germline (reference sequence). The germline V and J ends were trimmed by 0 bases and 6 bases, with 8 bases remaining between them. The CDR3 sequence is CATSRDEVAGELFF. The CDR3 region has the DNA TGTGCCACCAGCAGAGATGAGGTTGCCGGGGAGCTGTTTTTT.

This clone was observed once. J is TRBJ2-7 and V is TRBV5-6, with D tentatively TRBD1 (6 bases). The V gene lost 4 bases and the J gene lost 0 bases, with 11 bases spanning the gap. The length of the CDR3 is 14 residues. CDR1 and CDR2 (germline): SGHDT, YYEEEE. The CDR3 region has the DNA TGTGCCAGCAGCCCGGACAGCTTCTCCTACGAGCAGTACTTC. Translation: CASSPDSFSYEQYF.

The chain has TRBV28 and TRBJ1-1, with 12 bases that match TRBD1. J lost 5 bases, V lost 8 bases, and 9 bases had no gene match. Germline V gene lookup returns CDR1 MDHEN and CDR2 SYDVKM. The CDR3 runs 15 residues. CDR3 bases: TGTGCCAGCTTCAGCGGGGGACAGGGGGCAACTGAAGCTTTCTTT. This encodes CASFSGGQGATEAFF.

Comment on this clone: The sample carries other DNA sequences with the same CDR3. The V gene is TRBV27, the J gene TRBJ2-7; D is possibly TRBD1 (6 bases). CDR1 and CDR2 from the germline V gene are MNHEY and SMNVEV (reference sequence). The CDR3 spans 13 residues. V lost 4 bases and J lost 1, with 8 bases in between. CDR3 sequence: CASSYRASYEQYF. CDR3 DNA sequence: TGTGCCAGCAGTTACAGGGCGTCCTACGAGCAGTACTTC.

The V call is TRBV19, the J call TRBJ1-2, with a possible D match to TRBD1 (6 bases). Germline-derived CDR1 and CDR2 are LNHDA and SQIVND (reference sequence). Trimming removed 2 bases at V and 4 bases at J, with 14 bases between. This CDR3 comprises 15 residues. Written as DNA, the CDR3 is TGTGCCAGTAGTATATCTCAGGGGTTCACCTATGGCTACACCTTC. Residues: CASSISQGFTYGYTF.

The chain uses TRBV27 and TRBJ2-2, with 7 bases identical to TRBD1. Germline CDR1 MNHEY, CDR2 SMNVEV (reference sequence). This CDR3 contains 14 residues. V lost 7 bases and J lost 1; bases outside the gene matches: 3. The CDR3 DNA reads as TGTGCCAGCACAGGGGGTGAGAACACCGGGGAGCTGTTTTTT. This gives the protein CASTGGENTGELFF.

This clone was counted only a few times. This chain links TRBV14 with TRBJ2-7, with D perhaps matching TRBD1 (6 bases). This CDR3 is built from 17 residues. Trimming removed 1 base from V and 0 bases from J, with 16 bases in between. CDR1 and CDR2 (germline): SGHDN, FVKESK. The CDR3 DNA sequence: TGTGCCAGCAGCCAAGTATTTCAGGGGACGTCCTCCTACGAGCAGTACTTC. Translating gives CASSQVFQGTSSYEQYF.

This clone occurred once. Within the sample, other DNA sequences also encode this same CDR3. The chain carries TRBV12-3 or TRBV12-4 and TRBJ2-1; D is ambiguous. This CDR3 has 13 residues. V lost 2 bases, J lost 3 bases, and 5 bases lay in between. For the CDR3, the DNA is TGTGCCAGCAGTTTACGCAGCTACAATGAGCAGTTCTTC. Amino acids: CASSLRSYNEQFF.

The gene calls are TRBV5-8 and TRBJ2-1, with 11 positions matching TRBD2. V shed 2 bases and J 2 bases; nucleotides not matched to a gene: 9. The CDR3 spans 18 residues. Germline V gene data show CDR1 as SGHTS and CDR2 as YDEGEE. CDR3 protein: CASSFTSGSFAAYNEQFF. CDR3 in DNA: TGTGCCAGCAGCTTCACTAGCGGGAGTTTCGCAGCCTACAATGAGCAGTTCTTC.

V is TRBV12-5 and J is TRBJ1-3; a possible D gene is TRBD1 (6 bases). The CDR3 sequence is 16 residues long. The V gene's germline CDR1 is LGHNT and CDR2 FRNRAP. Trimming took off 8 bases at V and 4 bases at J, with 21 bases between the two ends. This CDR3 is CASQESGGALGNTIYF. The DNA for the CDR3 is TGTGCTAGTCAGGAGAGCGGGGGGGCTTTAGGAAACACCATATATTTT.

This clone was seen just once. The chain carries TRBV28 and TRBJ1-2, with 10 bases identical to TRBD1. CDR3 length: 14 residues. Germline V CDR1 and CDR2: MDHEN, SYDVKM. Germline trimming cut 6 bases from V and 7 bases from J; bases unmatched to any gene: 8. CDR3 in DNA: TGTGCCAGCAGCCGAAGACAGGGGGCGGGTGGCTACACCTTC. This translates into CASSRRQGAGGYTF.